Each of the 5 T cell receptor beta chains below was sequenced from the same sample in a study of control samples from healthy donors and cancer patients. The assay was immunoSEQ multiplex PCR, and TCRdb's table has in-frame clones only and misses some. The sample carries around 89,000 clones, roughly 78% recorded once. Sequencing was performed on blood. These receptors came from a woman aged 60 to 75 in good health.

V is TRBV21-1 and J is TRBJ2-4; the table assigns TRBD1, which was not confirmed against the DNA. TRBV21-1 is noted as a pseudogene. There are 16 residues in the CDR3. The DNA for the CDR3 is TGTGCCAGCAGGGGGACAGGGCAGCTAGCCAAAAACATTCAGTACTTC. It encodes CASRGTGQLAKNIQYF.

The rearrangement joins TRBV9 to TRBJ1-1; D ambiguous. Trimming cost V 0 bases and J 7 bases, with 10 bases left between them. Germline V gives CDR1 SGDLS, CDR2 YYNGEE. The CDR3 runs to 13 residues. The CDR3 bases are TGTGCCAGCAGCGTAGTACCCGATGGTGAAGCTTTCTTT. This translates into CASSVVPDGEAFF. The complete variable domain, with remaining parts taken from reference TRBV9 and TRBJ1-1, reads DSGVTQTPKHLITATGQRVTLRCSPRSGDLSVYWYQQSLDQGLQFLIQYYNGEERAKGNILERFSAQQFPDLHSELNLSSLELGDSALYFCASSVVPDGEAFFGQGTRLTVV.

This clone was detected only a few times. The sample holds other DNA sequences that translate to the same CDR3. The chain employs TRBV2 and TRBJ1-5; D possibly corresponds to TRBD1 (6 bases). Germline values: CDR1 SNHLY, CDR2 FYNNEI. The CDR3 has 14 residues. V lost 7 bases, J lost 6 bases, and 16 bases lay in between. In DNA, the CDR3 is TGTGCCAGCACCATGGGGGGGGCGGGTCAGCCCCAGCATTTT. Translated: CASTMGGAGQPQHF.

This rearrangement joins TRBV2 to TRBJ1-5, with D perhaps matching TRBD1 (5 bases). CDR1 and CDR2 from the germline V gene are SNHLY and FYNNEI. The CDR3 is 14 amino acids. With 3 bases removed from V and 7 bases from J, the gap between germline ends came to 13 bases. CDR3 sequence reads: CASSEKGQKQPQHF. For the CDR3, the DNA is TGTGCCAGCAGTGAGAAGGGGCAGAAACAGCCCCAGCATTTT.

V is TRBV19 and J is TRBJ2-1; 9 bases fit TRBD2. The germline gives CDR1 LNHDA, CDR2 SQIVND (reference sequence). J was trimmed by 5 bases and V by 3 bases; bases with no gene match: 5. CDR3 length: 15 amino acids. The CDR3 region is CASSISSGEHNEQFF. The CDR3 coding sequence is TGTGCCAGTAGTATCTCTAGCGGGGAGCACAATGAGCAGTTCTTC.